The source of this T cell receptor beta chain is a study of blood T cell repertoires in COVID-19. This CDR3 comprises 16 residues. Germline-derived CDR1 and CDR2 are SGHNT and YYREEE (reference sequence). The V and J ends lost 2 bases and 1 base respectively, with 14 bases between them. Method: immunoSEQ multiplex PCR; TCRdb's copy keeps in-frame clones and lacks some. The sample yields around 220,000 clones, around 90% seen once. The receptor was derived from a man aged 25-40 years who had been exposed to COVID-19. The chain links TRBV5-4 to TRBJ2-3; tentative D call: TRBD2 (7 bases). The sample consisted of PBMCs or T cells enriched from blood (not recorded which). DNA of the CDR3: TGTGCCAGCAGCTTAGGCGGGGGCCCCCGCACAGATACGCAGTATTTT. Its translation is CASSLGGGPRTDTQYF.